The 5 T cell receptor beta chains reported below all come from one sample, sequenced in a study of blood T cell repertoires in COVID-19. Method: immunoSEQ multiplex PCR; TCRdb's copy keeps in-frame clones and lacks some. Among roughly 180,000 clones listed, 82% were seen once. Sequencing was performed on PBMCs or T cells enriched from blood (not recorded which). Receptors were obtained from a man over 45 who had recovered from COVID-19.

The V gene is TRBV7-9, the J gene TRBJ2-5; 14 nucleotides match TRBD2. This CDR3 comprises 18 residues. Germline CDR1 SEHNR, CDR2 FQNEAQ (reference sequence). The V and J ends lost 6 bases and 2 bases, in that order; junction bases with no gene match: 11. CDR3 sequence reads: CASSPGTSGSPRQETQYF. CDR3 bases: TGTGCCAGCAGTCCCGGGACTAGCGGGAGTCCGCGTCAAGAGACCCAGTACTTC.

The rearrangement links TRBV11-2 to TRBJ2-2; 11 bases align to TRBD2. Trimming at V came to 5 bases and at J to 0 bases, leaving 2 bases not matched to a gene. CDR1 and CDR2 (germline): SGHAT, FQNNGV. The CDR3 is made up of 16 amino acids. CDR3 residues: CASSPSGGSNTGELFF. In DNA form, the CDR3 reads TGTGCCAGCAGCCCTAGCGGGGGGTCGAACACCGGGGAGCTGTTTTTT.

V is TRBV18 and J is TRBJ2-1; the match to TRBD2 covers 7 bases. The CDR3 is 17 amino acids. Looked up from germline, CDR1 is KGHSH and CDR2 is LQKENI. Trimming took 0 bases from V and 5 from J; bases not matched to a gene: 10. CDR3 sequence reads: CASSPPTSKVLDNEQFF. Written as DNA, the CDR3 is TGTGCCAGCTCACCACCGACTAGCAAGGTCCTGGACAATGAGCAGTTCTTC. Filled out from reference TRBV18 and TRBJ2-1, the complete variable domain reads NAGVMQNPRHLVRRRGQEARLRCSPMKGHSHVYWYRQLPEEGLKFMVYLQKENIIDESGMPKERFSAEFPKEGPSILRIQQVVRGDSAAYFCASSPPTSKVLDNEQFFGPGTRLTVL.

V gene TRBV27 combines with J gene TRBJ2-7; D is undetermined. CDR1 is MNHEY and CDR2 is SMNVEV in the germline V gene (reference sequence). The CDR3 sequence is 13 residues long. V lost 1 base and J lost 3, with 7 bases in between. CDR3 residues: CASSLLGNYEQYF. In DNA, the CDR3 is TGTGCCAGCAGTTTATTGGGCAACTACGAGCAGTACTTC.

DNA for the CDR3: TGTGCCAGCAGCCGGGACAGGGGGCGAGTCGGGGAGCTGTTTTTT. This sequence encodes CASSRDRGRVGELFF. The genes are TRBV11-3 and TRBJ2-2; the match to TRBD1 covers 12 bases. From germline, CDR1 is SGHNT and CDR2 YENEEA. The CDR3 is made up of 15 amino acids. V gave up 5 bases and J gave up 7 bases; unmatched junction bases: 5. Looking up the rest from reference TRBV11-3 and TRBJ2-2 gives the full variable domain: EAGVVQSPRYKIIEKKQPVAFWCNPISGHNTLYWYLQNLGQGPELLIRYENEEAVDDSQLPKDRFSAERLKGVDSTLKIQPAELGDSAVYLCASSRDRGRVGELFFGEGSRLTVL.